This TCR beta chain was profiled in a study of tumor-infiltrating lymphocytes in primary liver carcinoma. TCR beta cDNA was reverse-transcribed from 500 ng of total RNA. The reaction used a constant-region primer and ProtoScript II reverse transcriptase. For TCR beta, libraries were produced by three nested multiplex PCR rounds using slightly modified ARM-PCR. TRBV1-TRBV30 forward primers and a C-beta reverse primer were used in the first two PCR rounds, which each ran for 9 to 10 cycles. From the multiplex PCR reads, TCRdb called clonotypes with MiXCR, one entry per CDR3 protein. The sample consists of some 200,000 distinct CDR3 sequences, almost 65% of them appearing once. Germline V gives CDR1 SEHNR, CDR2 FQNEAQ (reference sequence). Trimming removed 2 bases at V and 3 bases at J, with 16 bases between. The CDR3 consists of 16 residues. Germline DNA was also extracted, and blood RNA was taken from unsorted whole blood.

The chain recombines TRBV7-9 with TRBJ1-1; weak D call: TRBD1 (6 bases). Sequenced material: peripheral blood. This sequence was found in a woman aged 55-69 years with primary liver carcinoma and hepatitis B virus infection. The CDR3 DNA reads TGTGCCAGCAGCTTAAGGGGGGCAGAGCGGTACACTGAAGCTTTCTTT. This gives the protein CASSLRGAERYTEAFF.